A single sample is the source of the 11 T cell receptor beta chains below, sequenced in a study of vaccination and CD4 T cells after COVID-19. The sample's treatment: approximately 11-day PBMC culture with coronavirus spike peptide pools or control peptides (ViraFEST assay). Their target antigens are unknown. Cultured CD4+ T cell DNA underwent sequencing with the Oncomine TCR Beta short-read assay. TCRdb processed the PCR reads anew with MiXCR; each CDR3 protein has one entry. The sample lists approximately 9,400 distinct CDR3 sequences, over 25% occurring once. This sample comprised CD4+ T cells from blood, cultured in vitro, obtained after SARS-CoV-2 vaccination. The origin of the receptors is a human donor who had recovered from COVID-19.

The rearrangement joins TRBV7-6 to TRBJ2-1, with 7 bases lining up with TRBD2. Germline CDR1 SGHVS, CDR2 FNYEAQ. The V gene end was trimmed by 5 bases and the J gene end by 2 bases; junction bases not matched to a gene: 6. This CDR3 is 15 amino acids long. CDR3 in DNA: TGTGCCAGCAGCCCAGGAGCGGGAACCTACAATGAGCAGTTCTTC. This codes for CASSPGAGTYNEQFF.

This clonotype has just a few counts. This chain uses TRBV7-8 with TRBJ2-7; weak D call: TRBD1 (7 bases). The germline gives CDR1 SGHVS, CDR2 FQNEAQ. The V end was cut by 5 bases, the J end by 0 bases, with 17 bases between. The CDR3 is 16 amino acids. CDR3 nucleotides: TGTGCCAGCAGCCACGGGGGACAGCCTGCCTCCTACGAGCAGTACTTC. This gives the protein CASSHGGQPASYEQYF.

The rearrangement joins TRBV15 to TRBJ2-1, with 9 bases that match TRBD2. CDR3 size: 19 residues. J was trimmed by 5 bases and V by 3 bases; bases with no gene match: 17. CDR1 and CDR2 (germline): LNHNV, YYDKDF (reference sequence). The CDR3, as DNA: TGTGCCACCAGCAGGGGAGAGCGCTTAGCGGGAGTCTACCACAATGAGCAGTTCTTC. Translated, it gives CATSRGERLAGVYHNEQFF.

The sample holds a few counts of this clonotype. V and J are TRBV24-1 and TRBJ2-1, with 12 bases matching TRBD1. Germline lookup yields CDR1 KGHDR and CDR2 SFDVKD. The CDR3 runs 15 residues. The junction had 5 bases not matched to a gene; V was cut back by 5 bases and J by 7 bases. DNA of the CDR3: TGTGCCACCAGTGTGGGACAGGGGGCGGTGAATGAGCAGTTCTTC. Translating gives CATSVGQGAVNEQFF.

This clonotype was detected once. The CDR3 protein is CASSLTPSFRRESHGELFF. The CDR3 nucleotides read TGTGCCAGCAGTTTAACCCCCTCTTTTAGGCGGGAGTCGCACGGGGAGCTGTTTTTT. The chain uses TRBV28 and TRBJ2-2, with 7 bases aligning to TRBD2. This CDR3 is built from 19 residues. V gave up 2 bases and J gave up 7 bases; unmatched junction bases: 19. Per germline, CDR1 MDHEN and CDR2 SYDVKM.

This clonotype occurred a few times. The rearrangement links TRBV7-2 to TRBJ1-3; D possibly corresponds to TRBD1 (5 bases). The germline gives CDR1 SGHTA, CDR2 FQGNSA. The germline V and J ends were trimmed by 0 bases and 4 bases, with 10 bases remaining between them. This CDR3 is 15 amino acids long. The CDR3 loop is CASSLAYGGGNTIYF. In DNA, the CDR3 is TGTGCCAGCAGCTTAGCGTACGGGGGGGGAAACACCATATATTTT.

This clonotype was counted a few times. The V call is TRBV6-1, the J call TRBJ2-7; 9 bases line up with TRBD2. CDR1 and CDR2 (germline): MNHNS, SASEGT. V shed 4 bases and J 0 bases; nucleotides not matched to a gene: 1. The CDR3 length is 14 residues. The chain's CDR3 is CASSGSGSSYEQYF. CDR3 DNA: TGTGCCAGCAGTGGTAGCGGGAGCTCCTACGAGCAGTACTTC.

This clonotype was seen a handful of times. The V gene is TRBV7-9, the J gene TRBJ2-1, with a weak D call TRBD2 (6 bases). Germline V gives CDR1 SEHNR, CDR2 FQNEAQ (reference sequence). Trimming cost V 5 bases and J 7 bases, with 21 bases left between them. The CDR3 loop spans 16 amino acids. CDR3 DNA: TGTGCCAGCAGCCCCTCGGGCGGGATAGCAAGAAATGAGCAGTTCTTC. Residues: CASSPSGGIARNEQFF.

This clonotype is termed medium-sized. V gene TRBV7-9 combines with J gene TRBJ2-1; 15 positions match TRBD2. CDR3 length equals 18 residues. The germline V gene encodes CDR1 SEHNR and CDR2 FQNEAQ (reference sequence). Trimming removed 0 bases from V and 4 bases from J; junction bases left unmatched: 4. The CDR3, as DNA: TGTGCCAGCAGCTTAGCCGGGACTAGCGGGAGGTGGTACAATGAGCAGTTCTTC. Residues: CASSLAGTSGRWYNEQFF.

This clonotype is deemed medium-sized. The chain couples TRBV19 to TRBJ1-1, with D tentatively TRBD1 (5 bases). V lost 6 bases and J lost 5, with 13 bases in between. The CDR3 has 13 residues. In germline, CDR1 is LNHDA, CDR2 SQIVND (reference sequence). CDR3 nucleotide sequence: TGTGCCAGTAGCTTTGATCGGGGGACTGAAGCTTTCTTT. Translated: CASSFDRGTEAFF.

The CDR3: CATYRPRGSVDSPLHF. The CDR3 region has the DNA TGTGCCACCTACCGTCCGAGGGGCTCCGTGGATTCACCCCTCCACTTT. V gene TRBV5-8 combines with J gene TRBJ1-6; TRBD1 might be the D (5 bases). CDR1 is SGHTS, CDR2 YDEGEE, per germline. This CDR3 is 16 amino acids long. V lost 9 bases and J 8 bases, leaving 24 bases between the germline ends.